The clone carrying this T cell receptor (beta chain) was observed a single time. Antigen: not known. The assay was immunoSEQ multiplex PCR, and TCRdb's table has in-frame clones only and misses some. The sample lists about 310,000 clones, approximately 86% seen once, with more than 0.95% in the top ten. The record originates from a study of cytomegalovirus exposure and HLA in healthy donors. Notes on the study in general: Cytomegalovirus association was listed for around 170 TCR beta chains.

The CDR3 contains 15 residues. Trimming cost V 5 bases and J 4 bases, with 18 bases left between them. Per the germline V gene, CDR1 is MNHEY and CDR2 is SVGAGI. This sequence joins TRBV6-5 and TRBJ2-7, with D perhaps TRBD1 (6 bases). Sequencing was carried out using PBMCs. The source of this sequence is a man aged 30-40 years in good health and CMV-seronegative. The CDR3 loop reads CASSTPGQKGYEQYF. In DNA form, the CDR3 reads TGTGCCAGCAGTACCCCCGGACAGAAGGGGTACGAGCAGTACTTC.